The rows below give T cell receptor beta chains drawn from one sample of a study of shared clonotypes between healthy human individuals. TCRdb keeps only in-frame clones here, not all; method: immunoSEQ multiplex PCR. The table lists 300,000 to 400,000 clones, less than 75% of them singletons. The sample was memory CD4+ T cells sorted from blood. The receptors come from a man aged 25-40 years in good health. Each CDR3 is given with its conserved first and last residue. Fields, in order: V gene, D gene, J gene, clone size, CDR3 protein, CDR3 DNA. D genes are given only for firm matches. The size of a clone is reported for some rows only, either as once, few or many, or as a class for expanded clones.

TRBV5-1	TRBD1	TRBJ2-7	-	CASSLSLDRAYEQYF	TGCGCCAGCAGCCTCTCTCTTGACAGGGCCTACGAGCAGTACTTC
TRBV15	TRBD2	TRBJ2-1	few	CATSTIPAGGYNEQFF	TGTGCCACCAGCACAATACCAGCGGGAGGGTACAATGAGCAGTTCTTC
TRBV7-2	TRBD2	TRBJ2-3	-	CASSLRSAGATDTQYF	TGTGCCAGCAGCTTGCGGTCTGCGGGAGCTACAGATACGCAGTATTTT
TRBV27	TRBD2	TRBJ2-7	-	CASKPLGTSNEQYF	TGTGCCAGCAAACCTCTCGGGACTAGCAACGAGCAGTACTTC
TRBV15	-	TRBJ2-2	-	CATSRVRTTVGELFF	TGTGCCACCAGCAGAGTCCGTACGACAGTCGGGGAGCTGTTTTTT
TRBV7-2	-	TRBJ1-1	-	CASSRVGFTEAFF	TGTGCCAGCAGCCGAGTCGGGTTCACTGAAGCTTTCTTT
TRBV7-9	TRBD2	TRBJ2-7	few	CASSLAKGGPGLAAYEQYF	TGTGCCAGCAGCTTAGCGAAGGGAGGGCCGGGACTAGCGGCATACGAGCAGTACTTC
TRBV6-6	-	TRBJ2-7	-	CASSPRGEGANEQYF	TGTGCCAGCAGTCCTAGGGGGGAGGGGGCAAACGAGCAGTACTTC
TRBV7-9	-	TRBJ2-3	-	CASSFAGPTDTQYF	TGTGCCAGCAGCTTTGCGGGACCCACAGATACGCAGTATTTT
TRBV25-1	-	TRBJ2-3	once	CASSDFTLTSTDTQYF	TGTGCCAGCAGTGATTTCACCCTCACTAGCACAGATACGCAGTATTTT
TRBV5-1	-	TRBJ1-3	few	CASSLAGADGNTIYF	TGCGCCAGCAGCTTGGCCGGGGCAGATGGAAACACCATATATTTT
TRBV18	-	TRBJ1-3	-	CASSPGDLNTIYF	TGTGCCAGCTCACCGGGGGATCTAAACACCATATATTTT
TRBV6-5	-	TRBJ2-7	-	CASNRVGNEQYF	TGTGCCAGCAACCGTGTTGGGAACGAGCAGTACTTC
TRBV7-9	TRBD2	TRBJ2-7	-	CASSTAGGEREQYF	TGTGCCAGCAGCACCGCCGGGGGGGAGAGGGAGCAGTACTTC
TRBV30	-	TRBJ1-1	-	CAYDGGARQAFF	TGTGCCTATGATGGGGGGGCTAGGCAAGCTTTCTTT
TRBV7-9	TRBD2	TRBJ2-3	few	CASSLAGGTRDTQYF	TGTGCCAGCAGCTTAGCGGGAGGGACCAGGGATACGCAGTATTTT
TRBV11-2	-	TRBJ1-2	once	CASSLGGPVNYGYTF	TGTGCCAGCAGCTTAGGGGGGCCCGTTAACTATGGCTACACCTTC
TRBV5-1	TRBD2	TRBJ2-3	-	CASSPGLAESTDTQYF	TGCGCCAGCAGCCCTGGACTAGCGGAAAGCACAGATACGCAGTATTTT
TRBV19	-	TRBJ1-2	many	CASRTQAGGYTF	TGTGCCAGTAGAACACAAGCCGGGGGCTACACCTTC
TRBV7-2	-	TRBJ2-1	-	CASSVRLGQPQFF	TGTGCCAGCAGCGTACGTTTAGGGCAGCCACAGTTCTTC
TRBV7-2	-	TRBJ1-2	many	CASSLEPAYGYTF	TGTGCCAGCAGCTTAGAACCGGCCTATGGCTACACCTTC
TRBV5-6	-	TRBJ2-4	-	CASSLVQGIAKNIQYF	TGTGCCAGCAGCTTAGTTCAGGGAATAGCCAAAAACATTCAGTACTTC
TRBV27	-	TRBJ2-1	-	CASTTQGRGGVYNEQFF	TGTGCCAGCACCACTCAAGGCAGGGGAGGGGTTTACAATGAGCAGTTCTTC
TRBV28	-	TRBJ2-7	few	CASSAQFGAHSYEQYF	TGTGCCAGCAGTGCCCAGTTTGGGGCGCACTCCTACGAGCAGTACTTC
TRBV11-2	TRBD1	TRBJ2-5	few	CASSPGQGAGETQYF	TGTGCCAGCAGCCCGGGGCAGGGGGCGGGAGAGACCCAGTACTTC
TRBV7-3	-	TRBJ2-1	-	CASARVGSNEQFF	TGTGCCAGCGCGCGGGTTGGTTCCAATGAGCAGTTCTTC
TRBV27	TRBD2	TRBJ2-1	-	CASSLLTSGIREQFF	TGTGCCAGCAGTTTATTGACTAGCGGGATTCGCGAGCAGTTCTTC
TRBV28	TRBD1	TRBJ2-1	-	CASSRTGSNYNEQFF	TGTGCCAGCAGTCGGACAGGATCCAACTACAATGAGCAGTTCTTC
TRBV10-3	-	TRBJ2-1	-	CAGGFYNEQFF	TGTGCCGGGGGGTTCTACAATGAGCAGTTCTTC
TRBV7-3	-	TRBJ1-1	-	CASSLGGSEAFF	TGTGCCAGCAGCTTAGGGGGCAGTGAAGCTTTCTTT
TRBV7-6	-	TRBJ1-5	-	CASSRIGEPQHF	TGTGCCAGCAGCCGAATTGGAGAGCCCCAGCATTTT
TRBV7-3	-	TRBJ2-3	-	CASSLNSGVTDTQYF	TGTGCCAGCAGCTTAAACAGCGGTGTAACAGATACGCAGTATTTT
TRBV19	TRBD2	TRBJ2-3	-	CASSVLAGGHTDTQYF	TGTGCCAGTAGTGTACTAGCGGGAGGACACACAGATACGCAGTATTTT
TRBV27	-	TRBJ1-5	-	CASSSRGVDQPQHF	TGTGCCAGCAGTTCCAGGGGTGTCGACCAGCCCCAGCATTTT
TRBV25-1	TRBD2	TRBJ2-7	-	CASSDPASGSSYEQYF	TGTGCCAGCAGTGATCCGGCTAGCGGAAGCTCCTACGAGCAGTACTTC
TRBV7-2	TRBD1	TRBJ1-2	-	CASREDRVNGYTF	TGTGCCAGCAGGGAGGACAGGGTCAATGGCTACACCTTC
TRBV7-2	TRBD2	TRBJ2-7	-	CASSFRGRDYEQYF	TGTGCCAGCAGCTTTCGAGGGAGGGACTACGAGCAGTACTTC
TRBV7-9	-	TRBJ2-1	-	CASSRDSGEQFF	TGTGCCAGCAGCCGGGACTCGGGTGAGCAGTTCTTC
TRBV27	TRBD1	TRBJ2-7	-	CASSPKGAYSYEQYF	TGTGCCAGCAGCCCAAAGGGGGCCTACTCCTACGAGCAGTACTTC
TRBV10-1	-	TRBJ2-5	-	CASSGASLETQYF	TGCGCCAGCAGTGGGGCTTCTTTGGAGACCCAGTACTTC
TRBV11-3	TRBD2	TRBJ2-3	-	CASIKRGFTDTQYF	TGTGCCAGCATCAAGCGGGGGTTCACAGATACGCAGTATTTT
TRBV10-2	-	TRBJ1-2	many	CASRDQGLSGYTF	TGCGCCAGCAGGGATCAGGGTCTCTCTGGCTACACCTTC
TRBV19	-	TRBJ1-1	-	CASSITGFAEAFF	TGTGCCAGTAGTATTACAGGGTTTGCTGAAGCTTTCTTT
TRBV30	-	TRBJ2-1	-	CAWSVRTLSSYNEQFF	TGTGCCTGGAGTGTACGCACGTTAAGCTCCTACAATGAGCAGTTCTTC
TRBV5-4	TRBD2	TRBJ2-3	-	CASSLRLAGGEDTQYF	TGTGCCAGCAGCTTGAGACTAGCGGGAGGGGAAGATACGCAGTATTTT
TRBV27	TRBD2	TRBJ2-1	few	CASSLAAGGAYNEQFF	TGTGCCAGCAGTTTAGCCGCGGGAGGGGCCTACAATGAGCAGTTCTTC
TRBV6-5	TRBD2	TRBJ2-1	-	CASSFQRESNEQFF	TGTGCCAGCAGTTTCCAGCGGGAGAGTAATGAGCAGTTCTTC
TRBV7-6	-	TRBJ2-2	-	CASSAANTGELFF	TGTGCCAGCAGCGCGGCGAACACCGGGGAGCTGTTTTTT
TRBV5-4	-	TRBJ1-2	many	CASSLDRAYGYTF	TGTGCCAGCAGCTTGGACCGAGCCTATGGCTACACCTTC
TRBV19	-	TRBJ1-5	once	CASSLRIIQSQHF	TGTGCCAGTAGTCTCAGGATAATCCAGTCCCAGCATTTT
TRBV15	-	TRBJ2-2	-	CATSRDSAFAGELFF	TGTGCCACCAGCAGAGACAGCGCCTTCGCCGGGGAGCTGTTTTTT
TRBV28	-	TRBJ2-3	-	CAAYSSTDTQYF	TGTGCGGCGTATTCTAGCACAGATACGCAGTATTTT
TRBV2	-	TRBJ1-5	-	CASLAGENQPQHF	TGTGCCAGCTTGGCAGGCGAAAATCAGCCCCAGCATTTT
TRBV5-1	-	TRBJ2-5	-	CASSMQANWETQYF	TGCGCCAGCAGTATGCAGGCAAATTGGGAGACCCAGTACTTC
TRBV14	TRBD2	TRBJ2-3	-	CASSQTPGLLTDTQYF	TGTGCCAGCAGCCAAACACCGGGACTACTCACAGATACGCAGTATTTT
TRBV10-2	-	TRBJ2-1	once	CASSNHGRGNEQFF	TGCGCCAGCAGCAATCACGGGAGAGGGAATGAGCAGTTCTTC
TRBV5-1	-	TRBJ2-2	-	CASSLTGARLWRESNTGELFF	TGCGCCAGCAGCTTGACAGGGGCGAGGTTATGGCGGGAGTCGAACACCGGGGAGCTGTTTTTT
TRBV5-1	-	TRBJ2-3	-	CASSLVRPDTQYF	TGCGCCAGCAGCTTGGTACGGCCAGATACGCAGTATTTT